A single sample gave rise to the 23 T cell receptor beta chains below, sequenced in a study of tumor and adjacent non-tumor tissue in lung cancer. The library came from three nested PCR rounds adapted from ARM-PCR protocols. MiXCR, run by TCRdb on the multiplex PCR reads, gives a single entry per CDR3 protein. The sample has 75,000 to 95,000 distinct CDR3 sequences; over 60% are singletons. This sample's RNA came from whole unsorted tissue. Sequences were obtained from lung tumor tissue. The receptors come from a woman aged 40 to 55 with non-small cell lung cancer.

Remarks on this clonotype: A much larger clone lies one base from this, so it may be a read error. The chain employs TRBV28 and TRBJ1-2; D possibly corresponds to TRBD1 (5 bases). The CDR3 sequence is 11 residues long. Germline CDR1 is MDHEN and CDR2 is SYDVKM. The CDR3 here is CGSGRPGQVAF. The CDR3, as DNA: TGTGGCAGTGGACGTCCGGGGCAGGTCGCCTTC.

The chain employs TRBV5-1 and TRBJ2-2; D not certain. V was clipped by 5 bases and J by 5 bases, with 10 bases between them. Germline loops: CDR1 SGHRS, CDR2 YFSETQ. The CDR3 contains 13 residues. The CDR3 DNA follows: TGCGCCAGCAGGAGGTGTACGACCGGGGAGCTGTTTTTT. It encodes CASRRCTTGELFF.

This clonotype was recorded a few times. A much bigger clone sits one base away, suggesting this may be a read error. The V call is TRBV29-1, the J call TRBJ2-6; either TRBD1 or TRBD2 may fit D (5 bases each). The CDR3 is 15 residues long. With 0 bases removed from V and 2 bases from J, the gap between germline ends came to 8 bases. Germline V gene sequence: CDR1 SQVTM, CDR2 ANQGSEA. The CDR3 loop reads CSVEEVGAGANVLTF. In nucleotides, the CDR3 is TGCAGCGTTGAAGAGGTGGGGGCTGGGGCCAACGTCCTGACTTTC.

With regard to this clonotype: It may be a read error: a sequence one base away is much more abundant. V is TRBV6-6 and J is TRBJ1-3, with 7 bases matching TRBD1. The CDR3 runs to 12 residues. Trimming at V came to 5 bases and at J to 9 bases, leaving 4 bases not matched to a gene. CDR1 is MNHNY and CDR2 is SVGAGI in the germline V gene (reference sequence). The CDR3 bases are TGTGCCAGCAGTAGACAGGGAGGCACCATATATTTT. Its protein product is CASSRQGGTIYF.

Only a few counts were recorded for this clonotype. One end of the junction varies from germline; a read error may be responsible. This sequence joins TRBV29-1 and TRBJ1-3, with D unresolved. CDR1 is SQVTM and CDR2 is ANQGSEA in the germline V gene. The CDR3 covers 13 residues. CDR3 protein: CNVERGSGNTIYF. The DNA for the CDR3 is TGCAACGTTGAAAGAGGGTCTGGAAACACCATATATTTT.

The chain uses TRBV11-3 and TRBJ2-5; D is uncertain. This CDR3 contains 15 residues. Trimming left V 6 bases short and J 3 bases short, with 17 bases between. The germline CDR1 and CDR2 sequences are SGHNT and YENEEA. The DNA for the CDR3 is TGTGCCAGCAGTCCTTGGGCGACGGCAGAAGAGACCCAGTACTTC. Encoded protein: CASSPWATAEETQYF.

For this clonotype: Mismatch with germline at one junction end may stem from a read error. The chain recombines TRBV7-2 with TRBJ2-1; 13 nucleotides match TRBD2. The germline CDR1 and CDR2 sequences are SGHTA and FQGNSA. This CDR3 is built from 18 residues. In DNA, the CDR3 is TGTGCCAGCAACTTAGAACTAGCGGGAGGGCCAGGGAACAATGAGCAGTTCTTC. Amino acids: CASNLELAGGPGNNEQFF.

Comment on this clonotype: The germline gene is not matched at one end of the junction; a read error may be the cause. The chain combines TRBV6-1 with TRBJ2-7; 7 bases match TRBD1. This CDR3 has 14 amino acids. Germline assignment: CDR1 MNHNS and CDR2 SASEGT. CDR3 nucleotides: TGTGCCAACAGTAATTCACAGGGGTTTTACGGGCAGTACTTC. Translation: CANSNSQGFYGQYF.

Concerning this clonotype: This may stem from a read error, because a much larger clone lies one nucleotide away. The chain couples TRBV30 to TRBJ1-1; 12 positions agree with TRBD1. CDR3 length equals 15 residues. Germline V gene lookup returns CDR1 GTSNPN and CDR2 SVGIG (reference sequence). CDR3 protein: CVWSWDRGLNTEAFF. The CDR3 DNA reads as TGTGTCTGGAGTTGGGACAGGGGGCTAAACACTGAAGCTTTCTTT.

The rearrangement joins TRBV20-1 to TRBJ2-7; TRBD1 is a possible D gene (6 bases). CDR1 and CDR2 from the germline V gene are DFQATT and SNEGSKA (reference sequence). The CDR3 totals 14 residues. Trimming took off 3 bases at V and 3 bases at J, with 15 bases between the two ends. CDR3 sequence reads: CSASLSGAYYEQYF. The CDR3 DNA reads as TGCAGTGCTAGTCTTTCAGGGGCTTACTACGAGCAGTACTTC.

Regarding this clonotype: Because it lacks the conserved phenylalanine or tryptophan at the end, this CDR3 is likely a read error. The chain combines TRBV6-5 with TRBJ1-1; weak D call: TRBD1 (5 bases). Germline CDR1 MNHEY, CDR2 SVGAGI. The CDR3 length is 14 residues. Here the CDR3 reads CVSSSLGRNTEAFV. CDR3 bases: TGTGTCAGCAGCAGCCTGGGACGGAACACTGAAGCTTTCGTT.

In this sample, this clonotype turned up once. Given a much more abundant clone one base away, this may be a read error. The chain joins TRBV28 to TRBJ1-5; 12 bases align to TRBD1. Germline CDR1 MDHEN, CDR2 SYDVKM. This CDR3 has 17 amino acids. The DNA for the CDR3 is TGTGTCAGCAGTCCACCCGGGACAGGGGGCCGGAATCAGCCCCAGCATTTT. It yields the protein CVSSPPGTGGRNQPQHF.

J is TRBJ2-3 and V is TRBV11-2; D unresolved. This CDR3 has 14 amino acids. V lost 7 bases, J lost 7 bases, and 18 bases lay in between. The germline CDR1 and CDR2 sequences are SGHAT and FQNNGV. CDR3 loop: CASNPLRAAYTQYF. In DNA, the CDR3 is TGTGCCAGCAACCCTCTAAGGGCGGCATATACGCAGTATTTT.

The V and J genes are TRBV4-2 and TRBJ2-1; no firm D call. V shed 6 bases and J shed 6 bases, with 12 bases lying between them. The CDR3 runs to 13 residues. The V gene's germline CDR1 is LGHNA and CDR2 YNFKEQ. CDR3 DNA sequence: TGTGCCAGCAGTCACGCGGCAACCAATGAGCAGTTCTTC. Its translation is CASSHAATNEQFF.

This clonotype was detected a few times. CDR3 nucleotide sequence: TGTGCCAGCAGCGGAGGGGGCAGGGGAACTGAAGCTTTCTTT. The encoded protein is CASSGGGRGTEAFF. The chain joins TRBV9 to TRBJ1-1, with 7 bases fitting TRBD1. The length of the CDR3 is 14 residues. Looked up from germline, CDR1 is SGDLS and CDR2 is YYNGEE. V lost 3 bases, J lost 5 bases, and 7 bases stayed unmatched.

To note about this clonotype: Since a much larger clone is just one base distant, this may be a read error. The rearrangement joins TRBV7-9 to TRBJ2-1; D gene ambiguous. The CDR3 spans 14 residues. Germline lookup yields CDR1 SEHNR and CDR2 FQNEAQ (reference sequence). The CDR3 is CASSLDGSPNERFF. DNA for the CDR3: TGTGCCAGCAGCTTAGATGGGTCCCCCAATGAGCGGTTCTTC.

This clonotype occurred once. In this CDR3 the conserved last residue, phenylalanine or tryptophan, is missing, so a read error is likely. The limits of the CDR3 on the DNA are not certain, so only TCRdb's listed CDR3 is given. CDR3 amino acids: CASNTWGERGGYIL. V and J are TRBV11-2 and TRBJ1-2; no DNA check was done on the table's D call, TRBD1. With termini counted, the CDR3 has 14 amino acids. CDR1 SGHAT and CDR2 FQNNGV come from the germline V gene.

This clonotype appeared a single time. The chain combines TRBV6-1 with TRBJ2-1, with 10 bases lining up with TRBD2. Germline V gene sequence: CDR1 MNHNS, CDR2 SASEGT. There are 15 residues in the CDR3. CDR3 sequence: CARRSLAGFTEEQFF. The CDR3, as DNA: TGTGCGAGAAGGTCACTAGCGGGGTTTACGGAAGAGCAGTTCTTC.

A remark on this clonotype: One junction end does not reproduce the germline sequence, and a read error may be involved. In DNA form, the CDR3 reads TGCTCCAGCAGCCAAGATTTGTCTAGCACAGATACGCGGTATTTT. Amino acids: CSSSQDLSSTDTRYF. The chain employs TRBV4-1 and TRBJ2-3; maybe TRBD2 (5 bases). Germline V gene data show CDR1 as MGHRA and CDR2 as YSYEKL. The CDR3 loop spans 15 amino acids.

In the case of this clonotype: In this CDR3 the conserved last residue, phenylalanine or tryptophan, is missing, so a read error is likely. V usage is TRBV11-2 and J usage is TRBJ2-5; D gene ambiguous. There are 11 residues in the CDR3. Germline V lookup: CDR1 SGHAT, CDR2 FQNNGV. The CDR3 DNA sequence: TGTGACAGCAATCAGCAAGAGACCCAGTACTCC. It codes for CDSNQQETQYS.

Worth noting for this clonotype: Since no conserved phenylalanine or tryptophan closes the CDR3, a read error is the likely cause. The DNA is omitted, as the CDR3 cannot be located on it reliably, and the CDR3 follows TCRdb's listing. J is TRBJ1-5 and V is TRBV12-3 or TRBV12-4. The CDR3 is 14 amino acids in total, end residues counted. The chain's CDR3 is CASSFLDPNQPKHI.

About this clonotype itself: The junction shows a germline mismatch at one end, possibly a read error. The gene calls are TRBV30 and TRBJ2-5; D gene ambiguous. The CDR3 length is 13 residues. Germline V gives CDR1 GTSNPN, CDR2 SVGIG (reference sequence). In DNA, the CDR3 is TGTGCCTGTAGTGTACCGCAGGTAGAGACCCAGTACTTC. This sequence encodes CACSVPQVETQYF.

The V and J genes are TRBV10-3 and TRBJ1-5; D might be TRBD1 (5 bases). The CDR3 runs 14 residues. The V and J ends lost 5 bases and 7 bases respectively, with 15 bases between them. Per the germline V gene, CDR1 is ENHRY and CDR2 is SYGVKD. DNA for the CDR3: TGTGCCATCAGTCACGCCCAGGGCACCCAGCCCCAGCATTTT. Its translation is CAISHAQGTQPQHF.